This T cell receptor beta chain comes out of a study of T cell changes during pregnancy in multiple sclerosis. The table came from immunoSEQ multiplex PCR; TCRdb's copy has only in-frame clones and leaves some out. The sample lists 39,000 or so clones; around 90% were seen once. V dropped 0 bases and J dropped 7; count of bases not matched to a gene: 7. The CDR3 covers 16 residues. Looked up from germline, CDR1 is SGHRS and CDR2 is YFSETQ. The source was CD4+ T cells from peripheral blood mononuclear cells, collected after pregnancy. The clonotype comes from a female donor in good health, enrolled as a control in a pregnancy study. The V and J genes are TRBV5-1 and TRBJ2-1, with 10 positions matching TRBD2. The CDR3 region is CASSLGALAGSNEQFF. CDR3 DNA: TGCGCCAGCAGCTTGGGAGCACTAGCGGGGAGTAATGAGCAGTTCTTC.